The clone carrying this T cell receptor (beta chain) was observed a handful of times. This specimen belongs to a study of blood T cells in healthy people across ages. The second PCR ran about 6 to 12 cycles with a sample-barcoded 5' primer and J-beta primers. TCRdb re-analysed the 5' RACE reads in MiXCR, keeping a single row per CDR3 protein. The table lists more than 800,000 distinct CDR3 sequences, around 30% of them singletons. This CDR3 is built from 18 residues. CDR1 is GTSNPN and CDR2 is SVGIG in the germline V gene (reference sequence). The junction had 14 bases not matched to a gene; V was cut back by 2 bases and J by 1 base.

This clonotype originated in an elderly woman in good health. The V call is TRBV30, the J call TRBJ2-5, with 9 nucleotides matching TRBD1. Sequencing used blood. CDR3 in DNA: TGTGCCTGGAGTCCCTACCATCGGGACAGGGTACCCCAAGAGACCCAGTACTTC. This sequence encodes CAWSPYHRDRVPQETQYF.